This T cell receptor beta chain derives from a study of PD-1 blockade in classical Hodgkin lymphoma. The CDR3 totals 15 residues. J lost 5 bases, V lost 4 bases, and 8 bases had no gene match. The germline V gene encodes CDR1 MGHRA and CDR2 YSYEKL. Using immunoSEQ multiplex PCR, the repertoire was profiled, and TCRdb retains in-frame clones only, with some absent. The sample lists some 95,000 clones; 75% to 90% were seen once. The study, taken as a whole, reports: It was among complete responders that baseline diversity resembled that of newly diagnosed patients. Diminished baseline TCR diversity has been reported in newly diagnosed patients relative to healthy donors.

Each patient's relapse followed autologous stem cell transplantation, and brentuximab vedotin exposure varied. The patients, who had relapsed/refractory classical Hodgkin lymphoma, achieved best responses of complete response, partial response or progressive disease. This clone was seen only a few times. The antigen is unknown. The clonotype originates from a human donor with classical Hodgkin lymphoma. Sequenced material: peripheral blood mononuclear cells (PBMCs), taken before the second cycle of nivolumab. This chain uses TRBV4-1 with TRBJ2-1, with 7 bases identical to TRBD1. CDR3 amino acids: CASSPDRAFNNEQFF. The CDR3, as DNA: TGCGCCAGCAGCCCCGACAGGGCGTTCAACAATGAGCAGTTCTTC.